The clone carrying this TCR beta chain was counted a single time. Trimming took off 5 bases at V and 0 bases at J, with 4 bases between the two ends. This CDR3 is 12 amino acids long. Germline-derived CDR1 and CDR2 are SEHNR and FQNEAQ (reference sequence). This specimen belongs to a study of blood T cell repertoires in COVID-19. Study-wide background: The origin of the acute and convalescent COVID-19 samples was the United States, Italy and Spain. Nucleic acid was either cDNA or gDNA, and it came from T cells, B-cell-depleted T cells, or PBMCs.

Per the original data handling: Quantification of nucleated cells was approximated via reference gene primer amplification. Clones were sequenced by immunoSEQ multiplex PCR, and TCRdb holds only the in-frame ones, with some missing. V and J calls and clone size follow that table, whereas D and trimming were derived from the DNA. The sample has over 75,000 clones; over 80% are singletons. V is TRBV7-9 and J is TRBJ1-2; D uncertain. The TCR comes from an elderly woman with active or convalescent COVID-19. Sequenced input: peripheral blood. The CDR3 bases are TGTGCCAGCAGCGCGGCTAACTATGGCTACACCTTC. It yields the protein CASSAANYGYTF.